This is a list of T cell receptor beta chains from one sample in a study of blood T cells in healthy people across ages. TCRdb independently ran MiXCR on the 5' RACE reads; one entry per CDR3 protein. The table lists 800,000 to 1,300,000 distinct CDR3 sequences, approximately 25% of them singletons, with around 0.75% in the top ten. These same records also appear under a second study, on T cells of mothers and their children.

The sequenced material came from blood. These receptors were collected from a girl aged 2-10 years in good health. CDR3s leave out the opening cysteine and the closing phenylalanine or tryptophan.

13 | . | TRBV7-2 | ASSDLAGEPHEQY
14 | TRBJ2-4 | TRBV4-1 | ASSQDIGEAKNIQY
10 | TRBJ2-2 | TRBV29-1 | SVWTGIGELF
11 | TRBJ2-2 | TRBV7-2 | ASSVLGAGELF
14 | TRBJ2-2 | TRBV11-2 | ASSLLAGGPPGELF
12 | TRBJ2-1 | TRBV6-4 | ASSTEGSYNEQF
12 | TRBJ2-3 | TRBV12-3/TRBV12-4 | ASSLTGTVDTQY
13 | TRBJ1-5 | TRBV6-1 | ASSESTGINQPQH
15 | TRBJ2-1 | TRBV28 | ASSSSGEPSSYNERF
11 | TRBJ1-4 | TRBV5-1 | ASTPGGGEKLF
15 | . | TRBV14 | ASSQDEWQGPSYEQY
11 | TRBJ1-2 | TRBV27 | ASSLRQPYGYT
12 | TRBJ1-6 | TRBV15 | ATSLNVYNSPLH
14 | TRBJ2-5 | TRBV6-6 | ASSYSIPGQRETQY
12 | TRBJ1-1 | TRBV12-5 | ASGLETGNTEAF
14 | TRBJ2-2 | TRBV7-2 | ASSLKWTLFTGELF
12 | . | TRBV13 | ASSSNSHRGEQY
12 | TRBJ1-1 | TRBV7-2 | ASSLVGASAEAF